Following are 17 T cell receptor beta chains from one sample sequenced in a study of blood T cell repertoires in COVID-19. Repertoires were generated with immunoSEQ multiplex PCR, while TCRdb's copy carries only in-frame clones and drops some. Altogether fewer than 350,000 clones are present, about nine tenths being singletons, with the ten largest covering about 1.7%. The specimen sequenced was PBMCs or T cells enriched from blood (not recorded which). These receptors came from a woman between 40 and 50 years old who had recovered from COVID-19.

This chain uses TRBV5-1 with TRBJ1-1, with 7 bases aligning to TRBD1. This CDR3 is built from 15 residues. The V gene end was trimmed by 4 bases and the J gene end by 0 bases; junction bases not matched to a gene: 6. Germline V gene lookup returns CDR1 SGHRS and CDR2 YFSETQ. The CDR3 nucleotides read TGCGCCAGCAGCCGAGACAGGGCGGTGAACACTGAAGCTTTCTTT. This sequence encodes CASSRDRAVNTEAFF.

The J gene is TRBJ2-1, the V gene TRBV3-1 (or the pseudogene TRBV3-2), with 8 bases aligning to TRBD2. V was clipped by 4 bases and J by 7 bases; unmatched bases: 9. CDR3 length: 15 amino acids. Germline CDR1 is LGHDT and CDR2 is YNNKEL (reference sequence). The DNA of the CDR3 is TGTGCCAGCAGCCCACTAGCGGTGGGAAGGAATGAGCAGTTCTTC. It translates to CASSPLAVGRNEQFF.

The CDR3 DNA reads as TGTGCCAGCAGCCAGGTAGGGGACAACCAAGAGACCCAGTACTTC. Translated, it gives CASSQVGDNQETQYF. The chain is built from TRBV4-2 and TRBJ2-5; possible D gene TRBD1, 6 bases. The length of the CDR3 is 15 residues. The V gene's germline CDR1 is LGHNA and CDR2 YNFKEQ. V lost 3 bases and J lost 0, with 11 bases in between.

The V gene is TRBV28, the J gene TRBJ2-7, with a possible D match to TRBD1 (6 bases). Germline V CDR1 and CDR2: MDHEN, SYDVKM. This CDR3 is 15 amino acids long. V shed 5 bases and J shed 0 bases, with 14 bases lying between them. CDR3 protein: CASSEAGASSYEQYF. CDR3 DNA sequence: TGTGCCAGCAGTGAAGCAGGGGCGAGCTCCTACGAGCAGTACTTC.

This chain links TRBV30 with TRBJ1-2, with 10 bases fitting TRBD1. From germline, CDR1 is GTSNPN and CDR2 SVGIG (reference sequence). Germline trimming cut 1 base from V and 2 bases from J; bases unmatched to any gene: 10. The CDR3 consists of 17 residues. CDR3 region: CAWSAAGTGAINYGYTF. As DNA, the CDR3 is TGTGCCTGGAGTGCAGCCGGGACAGGGGCGATAAACTATGGCTACACCTTC. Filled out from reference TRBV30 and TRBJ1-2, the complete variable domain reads SQTIHQWPATLVQPVGSPLSLECTVEGTSNPNLYWYRQAAGRGLQLLFYSVGIGQISSEVPQNLSASRPQDRQFILSSKKLLLSDSGFYLCAWSAAGTGAINYGYTFGSGTRLTVV.

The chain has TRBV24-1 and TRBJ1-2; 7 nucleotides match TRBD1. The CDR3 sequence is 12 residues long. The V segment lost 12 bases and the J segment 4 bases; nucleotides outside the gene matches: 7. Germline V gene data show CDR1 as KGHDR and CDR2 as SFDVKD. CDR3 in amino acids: CAPPGQSYGYTF. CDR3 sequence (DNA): TGTGCCCCACCGGGACAGAGCTATGGCTACACCTTC.

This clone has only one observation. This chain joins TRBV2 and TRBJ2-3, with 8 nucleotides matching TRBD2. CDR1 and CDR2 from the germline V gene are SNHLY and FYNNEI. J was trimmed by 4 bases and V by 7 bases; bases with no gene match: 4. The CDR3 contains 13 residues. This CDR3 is CASKAGVADTQYF. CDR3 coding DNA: TGTGCCAGCAAAGCGGGGGTCGCAGATACGCAGTATTTT.

DNA of the CDR3: TGTGCCAGCAGCCAAGATAAGGGGGCCCGCACAGATACGCAGTATTTT. Residues: CASSQDKGARTDTQYF. The rearrangement joins TRBV3-1 (or the pseudogene TRBV3-2) to TRBJ2-3; 7 nucleotides agree with TRBD1. With 0 bases clipped from V and 1 base from J, the junction kept 4 bases outside the gene matches. The CDR3 totals 16 residues. CDR1 LGHDT and CDR2 YNNKEL come from the germline V gene (reference sequence).

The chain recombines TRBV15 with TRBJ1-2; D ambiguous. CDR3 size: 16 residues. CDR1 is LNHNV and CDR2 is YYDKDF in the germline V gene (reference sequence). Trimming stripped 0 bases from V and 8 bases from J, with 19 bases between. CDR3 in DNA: TGTGCCACCAGCAGAGATTCTTCCCGGGGAGGGCGCGGCTACACCTTC. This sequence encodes CATSRDSSRGGRGYTF.

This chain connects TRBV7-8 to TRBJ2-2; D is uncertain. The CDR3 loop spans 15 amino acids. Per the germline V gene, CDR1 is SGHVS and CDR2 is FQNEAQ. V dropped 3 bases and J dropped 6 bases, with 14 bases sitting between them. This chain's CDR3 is CASSLRIPSPGELFF. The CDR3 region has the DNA TGTGCCAGCAGCTTGAGGATCCCCTCTCCCGGGGAGCTGTTTTTT.

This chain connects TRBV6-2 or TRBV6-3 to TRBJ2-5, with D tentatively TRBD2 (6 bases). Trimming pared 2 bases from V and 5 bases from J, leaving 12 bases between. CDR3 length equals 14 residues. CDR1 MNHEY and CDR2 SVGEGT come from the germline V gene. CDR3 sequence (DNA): TGTGCCAGCAGTTACGCTGGAAGCGGGGAGACCCAGTACTTC. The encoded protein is CASSYAGSGETQYF.

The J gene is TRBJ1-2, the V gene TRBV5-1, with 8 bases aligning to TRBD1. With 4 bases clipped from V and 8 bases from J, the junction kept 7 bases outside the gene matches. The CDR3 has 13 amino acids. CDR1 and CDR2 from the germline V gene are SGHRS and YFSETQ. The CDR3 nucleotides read TGCGCCAGCAGCCCTGACAGGGGTGAAGGCTACACCTTC. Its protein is CASSPDRGEGYTF.

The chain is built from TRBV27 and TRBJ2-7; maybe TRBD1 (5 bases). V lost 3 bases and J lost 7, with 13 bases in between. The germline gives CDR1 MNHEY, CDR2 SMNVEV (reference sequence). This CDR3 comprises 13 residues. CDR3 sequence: CASSFGDRLEQYF. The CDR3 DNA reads TGTGCCAGCAGTTTCGGAGACAGATTAGAGCAGTACTTC.

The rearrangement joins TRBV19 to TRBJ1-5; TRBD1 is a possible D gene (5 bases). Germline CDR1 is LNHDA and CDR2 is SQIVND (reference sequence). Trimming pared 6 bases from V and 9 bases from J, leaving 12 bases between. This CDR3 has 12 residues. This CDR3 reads CASRKGTRPQHF. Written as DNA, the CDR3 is TGTGCCAGTAGAAAAGGGACTCGGCCCCAGCATTTT.

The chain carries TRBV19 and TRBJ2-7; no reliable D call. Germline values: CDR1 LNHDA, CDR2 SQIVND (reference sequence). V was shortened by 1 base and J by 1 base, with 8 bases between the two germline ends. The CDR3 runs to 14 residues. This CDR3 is CASSIGHASYEQYF. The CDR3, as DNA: TGTGCCAGTAGTATAGGACACGCATCCTACGAGCAGTACTTC.

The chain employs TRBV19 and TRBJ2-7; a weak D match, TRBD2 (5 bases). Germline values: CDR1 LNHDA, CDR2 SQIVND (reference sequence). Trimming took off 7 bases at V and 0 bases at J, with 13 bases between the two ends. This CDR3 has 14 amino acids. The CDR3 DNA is TGTGCCAGTACCCTCTGGGCGGGCTCCTACGAGCAGTACTTC. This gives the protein CASTLWAGSYEQYF.

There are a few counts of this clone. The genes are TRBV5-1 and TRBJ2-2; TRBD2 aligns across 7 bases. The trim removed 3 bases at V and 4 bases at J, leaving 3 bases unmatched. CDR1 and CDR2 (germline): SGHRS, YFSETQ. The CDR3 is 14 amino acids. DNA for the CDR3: TGCGCCAGCAGCTCCGGGGGGTTCACCGGGGAGCTGTTTTTT. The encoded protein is CASSSGGFTGELFF.